Each of the 5 T cell receptor beta chains below was sequenced from the same sample in a study of blood T cell repertoires in COVID-19. Assay used: immunoSEQ multiplex PCR; TCRdb lists only in-frame clones, some missing. The table has 170,000 or so clones, approximately 80% seen once. Sequenced input: peripheral blood. All receptors come from a woman in her fifties or sixties with acute or convalescent COVID-19.

This chain joins TRBV7-2 and TRBJ2-7; D possibly corresponds to TRBD2 (6 bases). Per the germline V gene, CDR1 is SGHTA and CDR2 is FQGNSA. V lost 3 bases and J 2 bases, leaving 14 bases between the germline ends. This CDR3 contains 15 residues. CDR3 residues: CASSLGLAVPYEQYF. CDR3 nucleotide sequence: TGTGCCAGCAGCTTGGGATTAGCGGTCCCCTACGAGCAGTACTTC.

CDR3 in amino acids: CASSLAFGGISPLHF. In DNA form, the CDR3 reads TGTGCCAGCAGCTTAGCATTCGGAGGAATTTCACCCCTCCACTTT. The V gene is TRBV13, the J gene TRBJ1-6; D gene unclear. CDR3 length: 15 residues. Germline lookup yields CDR1 PRHDT and CDR2 FYEKMQ (reference sequence). V was pared by 1 base and J by 9 bases, with 13 bases between.

This rearrangement joins TRBV29-1 to TRBJ2-1; tentatively, D is TRBD1 (6 bases). Germline assignment: CDR1 SQVTM and CDR2 ANQGSEA. The CDR3 runs 15 residues. Trimming cost V 5 bases and J 0 bases, with 14 bases left between them. The CDR3 loop is CSVTGWASSYNEQFF. CDR3 nucleotides: TGCAGCGTTACAGGGTGGGCATCCTCCTACAATGAGCAGTTCTTC.

The rearrangement uses TRBV20-1 and TRBJ2-2; tentatively, D is TRBD1 (6 bases). CDR3 length: 14 residues. Trimming shortened V by 3 bases and J by 4 bases, and 12 bases separated the two germline ends. Germline CDR1 is DFQATT and CDR2 is SNEGSKA (reference sequence). The CDR3 spells CSASRSRGTGELFF. The CDR3 coding sequence is TGCAGTGCTAGTAGGAGCAGGGGCACCGGGGAGCTGTTTTTT.

This clone showed up just once. V and J are TRBV9 and TRBJ2-5; possibly TRBD2 for D (6 bases). There are 15 residues in the CDR3. Trimming took off 3 bases at V and 2 bases at J, with 14 bases between the two ends. The V gene's germline CDR1 is SGDLS and CDR2 YYNGEE. The CDR3 protein is CASSAKEGWQETQYF. In DNA form, the CDR3 reads TGTGCCAGCAGCGCCAAGGAGGGATGGCAAGAGACCCAGTACTTC. The variable domain in full, with the rest retrieved from reference TRBV9 and TRBJ2-5, is DSGVTQTPKHLITATGQRVTLRCSPRSGDLSVYWYQQSLDQGLQFLIQYYNGEERAKGNILERFSAQQFPDLHSELNLSSLELGDSALYFCASSAKEGWQETQYFGPGTRLLVL.